This T cell receptor beta chain was profiled in a study of T-cell memory formation after mild COVID-19. Study observations and caveats: The finding that pre-infection memory included some responding clones suggested that cross-reactive memory joined. Day 15 to 85 contracting clones showed balanced CD4/CD8; day 15 to 37 expanders favored CD4+.

This clonotype has a handful of counts. Antigen unknown. One entry per CDR3 protein, called by TCRdb with MiXCR from the 5' RACE reads. The table lists a few hundred thousand distinct CDR3 sequences, around 15% of them singletons. The CDR3 runs to 18 residues. J was trimmed by 8 bases and V by 3 bases; bases with no gene match: 18. V is TRBV12-3 or TRBV12-4 and J is TRBJ2-1; TRBD2 agrees at 8 bases. The material sequenced was PBMCs or a T cell subset sorted from them (not recorded which). This TCR was recovered from a man between 18 and 29 years old who had mild COVID-19 (a few samples of this study predate the infection). Cell type and time point are not known. CDR3 protein: CASSFGGGIGSGYHEQFF. CDR3 in DNA: TGTGCCAGCAGTTTCGGCGGGGGGATTGGTAGCGGGTACCATGAGCAGTTCTTC.